This T cell receptor beta chain was captured by sequencing in a study of OX40 agonist ivuxolimab in advanced cancers. In the study overall: Patients achieving partial responses numbered three: one hepatocellular carcinoma case and two cutaneous melanoma cases.

Data came from immunoSEQ multiplex PCR; TCRdb stores just in-frame clones and leaves some out. This sample has nearly 80,000 clones, with under 85% found just once. The CDR3 contains 14 residues. V shed 4 bases and J 4 bases; nucleotides not matched to a gene: 3. In germline, CDR1 is SGHRS, CDR2 YFSETQ. With respect to this clone: Antigen: not known.

Overall study findings and caveats: Expanded clones were, on average, more numerous among CD8+ T cells than CD4+. At 0.1 to 3.0 mg/kg and by week 6, CD4+ and CD8+ T cells in the blood had expanded clonally.

People who had autoimmune disease history or systemic immunosuppression were excluded. J is TRBJ2-2 and V is TRBV5-1; 8 nucleotides line up with TRBD1. The sequencing used CD4+ or CD8+ T cells sorted from blood, collected in a trial of the OX40 agonist ivuxolimab. This clonotype was sampled from an adult with an advanced solid tumor such as melanoma, head and neck, liver or kidney cancer. The CDR3 spells CASSLGQGTGELFF. CDR3 bases: TGCGCCAGCAGCCTAGGACAGGGCACCGGGGAGCTGTTTTTT.